This T cell receptor (beta chain) was recorded in a study of a mutant IDH1 vaccine in newly diagnosed glioma (dated by TCRdb to the early 2020s). Regarding the study in general: Patients were given eight vaccinations, in weeks 1, 3, 5, 7, 11, 15, 19 and 23, which matched visits V03 through V10. Vaccination started 4-6 weeks after radiotherapy alone, or was given together with temozolomide cycles in the groups whose treatment included chemotherapy. Of the roughly 32 patients who were treated, approximately 60% were male and roughly 38% were female, and the mean age was approximately 40 years. Before enrollment, patients had received standard therapy of radiotherapy alone, temozolomide alone, or radiochemotherapy with temozolomide; most received the combination. Peripheral blood was drawn at six visits: V03 (baseline), V05, V07, V10, V12 and V13. Longitudinal TCRB deep sequencing was performed for 20 to 25 treated patients wherever samples were available for exploratory analyses.

The paper as a whole reports these results and caveats: PBMC samples for TCRB deep sequencing were selected based on availability. Immune responses induced by the vaccine were seen in roughly 95% of patients across multiple MHC alleles. It was noted by the authors that analyses of patient blood samples could not be reproduced owing to sample limitations. Pseudoprogression appeared unrelated to alterations in the top peripheral T cell clonotypes detected by TCRB sequencing.

Taken from cysteine to phenylalanine, the CDR3 has 13 residues. The read is trimmed to its CDR3 DNA, 39 bases read in frame from base 1. At the junction V is shortened by 1 base and J by 4 bases, with 7 bases in between. Looking up the germline V gene (reference sequence) yields CDR1 SEHNR and CDR2 FQNEAQ. A remark on this clone: Its antigen specificity is not known. Base-call qualities are not available, and no considerably larger clone is one nucleotide away.

The library came from the immunoSEQ multiplex PCR assay. Following the manufacturer's protocol, the hsTCRB Kit was used to amplify rearranged TCR beta chain sequences. An Illumina MiSeq was used to sequence the TCRB libraries. The authors processed their data as follows. Demultiplexing, trimming and gene mapping were performed with the kit vendor's proprietary platform. The source is immuneACCESS, and TCRdb retained only in-frame sequences with V and J called. Part of the clones is not carried over; for the studies checked, unresolved V genes explain less than half of this, and the remainder is unexplained. The D gene and trimming were derived from the DNA, and the V and J assignments and clone size from that table. This sample lists around 56,000 clones; about 80% were detected once. The leading ten clones occupy around 3.4% of the sample. The time point label of this sample denotes: week 5, during vaccination. Each vaccine dose was 300 ug of a 20-mer mutant IDH1 peptide in Montanide, given subcutaneously with topical imiquimod. The donors had newly diagnosed IDH1-mutant astrocytomas of WHO grade 3 or 4 that showed loss of nuclear ATRX. The samples were drawn from NOA16, a multicentre, single-arm, open-label phase I trial in Germany that tested a mutant IDH1 peptide vaccine in humans for the first time. Genomic DNA for TCRB sequencing was extracted from EDTA blood using the DNeasy Blood and Tissue Kit.

This TCR was sampled from a man aged 30 to 39 with glioma. This sequence uses TRBV7-9 and TRBJ1-2; there is no confident call for the D gene. The sample here was PBMCs, taken from a glioma patient whose treatment included an IDH1 peptide vaccine. DNA sequence: TGTGCCAGCAGCTTAGGGGATAGCTATGGCTACACCTTC. Translated, it reads CASSLGDSYGYTF.